Presented here are 32 T cell receptor beta chains from one specimen sequenced in a study of T cell clones after liver transplantation. Data came from immunoSEQ multiplex PCR; TCRdb stores just in-frame clones and leaves some out. The sample carries approximately 72,000 clones, more than 90% recorded once. Specimen: CD4+ T cells from blood, collected before liver transplant. These receptors all stem from a human donor who received a liver transplant.

The chain has TRBV6-1 and TRBJ2-3, with TRBD2 as a possible D gene (7 bases). Trimming took off 7 bases at V and 6 bases at J, with 17 bases between the two ends. The CDR3 has 14 residues. Per the germline V gene, CDR1 is MNHNS and CDR2 is SASEGT. The CDR3 reads CASTRSGGRDTQYF. In nucleotides, the CDR3 is TGTGCCAGCACTCGCTCGGGGGGCAGGGATACGCAGTATTTT.

The chain combines TRBV10-2 with TRBJ1-1; 8 bases agree with TRBD1. This CDR3 region has 18 residues. The V gene's germline CDR1 is WSHSY and CDR2 SAAADI. Germline trimming cut 2 bases from V and 1 base from J; bases unmatched to any gene: 12. Here the CDR3 reads CASSEGQGAQLRNTEAFF. DNA of the CDR3: TGCGCCAGCAGTGAGGGACAGGGCGCCCAACTACGGAACACTGAAGCTTTCTTT.

The rearrangement links TRBV29-1 to TRBJ1-1; tentative D call: TRBD1 (5 bases). Per germline, CDR1 SQVTM and CDR2 ANQGSEA. V dropped 7 bases and J dropped 3 bases, with 15 bases sitting between them. This CDR3 region has 13 residues. CDR3: CSANEGWDTEAFF. The CDR3 region has the DNA TGCAGCGCAAACGAGGGGTGGGACACTGAAGCTTTCTTT.

The chain uses TRBV11-3 and TRBJ2-1, with a weak D call TRBD2 (5 bases). This CDR3 region has 14 residues. Germline CDR1 and CDR2: SGHNT and YENEEA. V shed 5 bases and J shed 2 bases, with 10 bases lying between them. In DNA, the CDR3 is TGTGCCAGCAGCGGGGAGAGGGCCTACAATGAGCAGTTCTTC. Amino acid sequence: CASSGERAYNEQFF. Based on the CDR3 plus reference TRBV11-3 and TRBJ2-1, the full variable domain is EAGVVQSPRYKIIEKKQPVAFWCNPISGHNTLYWYLQNLGQGPELLIRYENEEAVDDSQLPKDRFSAERLKGVDSTLKIQPAELGDSAVYLCASSGERAYNEQFFGPGTRLTVL.

The J gene is TRBJ2-4, the V gene TRBV12-5, with D possibly TRBD2 on 6 matching bases. This CDR3 is 14 amino acids long. V shed 10 bases and J shed 1 base, with 14 bases lying between them. CDR1 is LGHNT and CDR2 is FRNRAP in the germline V gene. In DNA form, the CDR3 reads TGTGCTATATGCGGGGTTAGGGCCAAAAACATTCAGTACTTC. It codes for CAICGVRAKNIQYF. Filled out from reference TRBV12-5 and TRBJ2-4, the complete variable domain reads DARVTQTPRHKVTEMGQEVTMRCQPILGHNTVFWYRQTMMQGLELLAYFRNRAPLDDSGMPKDRFSAEMPDATLATLKIQPSEPRDSAVYFCAICGVRAKNIQYFGAGTRLSVL.

V and J are TRBV5-1 and TRBJ1-1, with D uncertain. Germline CDR1 is SGHRS and CDR2 is YFSETQ. This CDR3 is built from 15 residues. Trimming stripped 3 bases from V and 1 base from J, with 13 bases between. CDR3 amino acids: CASSSAPSSNTEAFF. The CDR3 DNA reads as TGCGCCAGCAGCTCCGCCCCCTCTTCGAACACTGAAGCTTTCTTT.

The chain recombines TRBV5-1 with TRBJ1-1; 10 bases line up with TRBD1. Germline loops: CDR1 SGHRS, CDR2 YFSETQ. The CDR3 is 16 amino acids. The V segment lost 4 bases and the J segment 4 bases; nucleotides outside the gene matches: 10. The CDR3 here is CASSLGTGALGTEAFF. CDR3 nucleotide sequence: TGCGCCAGCAGCCTAGGGACAGGGGCTCTGGGCACTGAAGCTTTCTTT.

J is TRBJ2-1 and V is TRBV4-2, with 10 bases lining up with TRBD2. Trimming removed 0 bases from V and 11 bases from J; junction bases left unmatched: 4. CDR1 is LGHNA, CDR2 YNFKEQ, per germline. The CDR3 sequence is 14 residues long. CDR3 sequence: CASSQDPGLAQQFF. The CDR3 DNA is TGTGCCAGCAGCCAAGATCCGGGACTAGCGCAGCAGTTCTTC.

The chain carries TRBV6-6 and TRBJ2-7; D gene uncertain. Germline V gene lookup returns CDR1 MNHNY and CDR2 SVGAGI (reference sequence). The CDR3 contains 14 residues. Trimming cost V 4 bases and J 0 bases, with 10 bases left between them. CDR3 loop: CASSWPESSYEQYF. The CDR3 nucleotides are TGTGCCAGCAGTTGGCCAGAGAGCTCCTACGAGCAGTACTTC.

The CDR3 sequence is CASGQTQGNTIYF. The CDR3 bases are TGTGCCAGCGGACAAACACAGGGAAACACCATATATTTT. The chain couples TRBV28 to TRBJ1-3, with a possible D match to TRBD1 (5 bases). The germline gives CDR1 MDHEN, CDR2 SYDVKM. The CDR3 totals 13 residues. Trimming pared 8 bases from V and 4 bases from J, leaving 12 bases between.

The chain recombines TRBV5-1 with TRBJ2-2; D may be TRBD1 or TRBD2 (6 bases each). The V end was cut by 4 bases, the J end by 6 bases, with 16 bases between. Germline V gene lookup returns CDR1 SGHRS and CDR2 YFSETQ. The CDR3 consists of 15 residues. The CDR3 sequence is CASSEKGGVAGELFF. DNA for the CDR3: TGCGCCAGCAGCGAGAAGGGGGGAGTTGCCGGGGAGCTGTTTTTT. Filled out from reference TRBV5-1 and TRBJ2-2, the complete variable domain reads KAGVTQTPRYLIKTRGQQVTLSCSPISGHRSVSWYQQTPGQGLQFLFEYFSETQRNKGNFPGRFSGRQFSNSRSEMNVSTLELGDSALYLCASSEKGGVAGELFFGEGSRLTVL.

The V gene is TRBV15, the J gene TRBJ1-5; possible D gene TRBD1, 6 bases. CDR1 is LNHNV and CDR2 is YYDKDF in the germline V gene (reference sequence). The CDR3 covers 15 residues. V was cut by 2 bases and J by 5 bases, with 13 bases left in between. The CDR3, as DNA: TGTGCCACCAGCAGACAGGGGAGAGAGGATCAGCCCCAGCATTTT. This codes for CATSRQGREDQPQHF.

The V gene is TRBV30, the J gene TRBJ1-1; D is unresolved. Germline V gene data show CDR1 as GTSNPN and CDR2 as SVGIG (reference sequence). Between the trimmed V and J ends, which lost 4 bases and 11 bases, there was a span of 14 bases. CDR3 length equals 11 residues. CDR3 loop: CAWTHQTLAFF. CDR3 sequence (DNA): TGTGCCTGGACCCATCAGACTCTGGCTTTCTTT.

J is TRBJ2-1 and V is TRBV11-3; TRBD2 matches at 10 bases. V gave up 8 bases and J gave up 7 bases; unmatched junction bases: 8. There are 14 residues in the CDR3. Germline loops: CDR1 SGHNT, CDR2 YENEEA. The CDR3 is CASGTSGIYNEQFF. CDR3 DNA: TGTGCCAGCGGTACTAGCGGGATATATAATGAGCAGTTCTTC. Together with reference TRBV11-3 and TRBJ2-1, the CDR3 gives the full variable domain: EAGVVQSPRYKIIEKKQPVAFWCNPISGHNTLYWYLQNLGQGPELLIRYENEEAVDDSQLPKDRFSAERLKGVDSTLKIQPAELGDSAVYLCASGTSGIYNEQFFGPGTRLTVL.

The chain carries TRBV27 and TRBJ2-2, with 12 bases identical to TRBD2. Germline lookup yields CDR1 MNHEY and CDR2 SMNVEV (reference sequence). This CDR3 has 16 amino acids. V lost 6 bases and J lost 4; bases outside the gene matches: 6. The CDR3 is CASSFLLAGGTGELFF. The CDR3 DNA follows: TGTGCCAGCAGCTTCCTACTAGCGGGAGGCACCGGGGAGCTGTTTTTT.

The gene calls are TRBV27 and TRBJ2-1; 8 nucleotides line up with TRBD2. Germline assignment: CDR1 MNHEY and CDR2 SMNVEV (reference sequence). This CDR3 spans 14 amino acids. V dropped 4 bases and J dropped 6; count of bases not matched to a gene: 5. The CDR3 loop is CASSYGLAGNEQFF. CDR3 DNA sequence: TGTGCCAGCAGTTACGGACTAGCAGGCAATGAGCAGTTCTTC.

The rearrangement uses TRBV6-8 and TRBJ1-3, with 8 bases lining up with TRBD1. This CDR3 comprises 17 residues. CDR1 is MNHGY and CDR2 is SAAAGT in the germline V gene. The V segment lost 6 bases and the J segment 4 bases; nucleotides outside the gene matches: 14. In nucleotides, the CDR3 is TGTGCCAGCAGACCAGGTCGACCGGGACAGGACGGAAACACCATATATTTT. It yields the protein CASRPGRPGQDGNTIYF.

The rearrangement links TRBV29-1 to TRBJ2-7; a possible D gene is TRBD1 (6 bases). V was pared by 3 bases and J by 2 bases, with 14 bases between. This CDR3 has 14 amino acids. CDR1 is SQVTM, CDR2 ANQGSEA, per germline. The CDR3 sequence is CSVELPWDTYEQYF. The CDR3 nucleotides are TGCAGCGTTGAGCTCCCCTGGGACACCTACGAGCAGTACTTC.

The chain employs TRBV4-3 and TRBJ2-5, with 7 bases that match TRBD2. Germline CDR1 reads LGHNA; CDR2 reads YSLEER. The CDR3 is made up of 18 amino acids. After removal of 0 bases from V and 2 bases from J, the junction contained 12 bases not matched to a gene. The CDR3 bases are TGCGCCAGCAGCCAAGAAGGGAGGGGAATGGGGAAACAAGAGACCCAGTACTTC. Translation gives CASSQEGRGMGKQETQYF.

The rearrangement links TRBV4-3 to TRBJ1-2; D unresolved. CDR3 length equals 17 residues. V was shortened by 1 base and J by 0 bases, with 15 bases between the two germline ends. CDR1 is LGHNA and CDR2 is YSLEER in the germline V gene. The CDR3 sequence: CASSQAARSVTNYGYTF. The CDR3 DNA follows: TGCGCCAGCAGCCAAGCTGCCAGATCAGTAACTAACTATGGCTACACCTTC.

The gene calls are TRBV9 and TRBJ2-2; 7 bases fit TRBD1. The trim removed 4 bases at V and 7 bases at J, leaving 10 bases unmatched. Germline lookup yields CDR1 SGDLS and CDR2 YYNGEE. This CDR3 is built from 15 residues. This CDR3 reads CASSIGQEGDGELFF. DNA for the CDR3: TGTGCCAGCAGCATCGGACAGGAAGGAGACGGGGAGCTGTTTTTT.

The chain employs TRBV9 and TRBJ2-7, with 7 bases identical to TRBD2. The trim removed 3 bases at V and 3 bases at J, leaving 12 bases unmatched. From germline, CDR1 is SGDLS and CDR2 YYNGEE. This CDR3 is 16 amino acids long. The CDR3 spells CASSAGLSGDLYEQYF. In DNA, the CDR3 is TGTGCCAGCAGCGCTGGACTAAGCGGGGATCTCTACGAGCAGTACTTC.

The rearrangement links TRBV29-1 to TRBJ1-1; maybe TRBD1 (5 bases). The V and J ends lost 4 bases and 7 bases respectively, with 16 bases between them. CDR1 and CDR2 (germline): SQVTM, ANQGSEA. CDR3 length equals 13 residues. In nucleotides, the CDR3 is TGCAGCGTTGGCGGGATCCACGGGGGTGAAGCTTTCTTT. Translated: CSVGGIHGGEAFF.

The chain couples TRBV5-1 to TRBJ2-3; no reliable D call. V lost 4 bases and J lost 0, with 9 bases in between. The CDR3 spans 14 residues. Germline CDR1 is SGHRS and CDR2 is YFSETQ. The CDR3 is CASSPSHSTDTQYF. CDR3 DNA sequence: TGCGCCAGCAGCCCCTCCCACAGCACAGATACGCAGTATTTT.

This clone was observed once. J is TRBJ1-2 and V is TRBV29-1; 12 bases agree with TRBD1. Germline CDR1 and CDR2: SQVTM and ANQGSEA. This CDR3 comprises 16 residues. J lost 4 bases, V lost 6 bases, and 12 bases had no gene match. The CDR3 loop is CSVTGTGGTSRYGYTF. CDR3 nucleotide sequence: TGCAGCGTAACCGGGACAGGGGGCACCAGTCGCTATGGCTACACCTTC.

The rearrangement uses TRBV11-3 and TRBJ1-2, with 7 bases fitting TRBD1. V shed 4 bases and J 5 bases; nucleotides not matched to a gene: 4. The CDR3 runs to 13 residues. Per germline, CDR1 SGHNT and CDR2 YENEEA. The CDR3 sequence: CASSSTGVYGYTF. CDR3 bases: TGTGCCAGCAGCTCCACAGGGGTATATGGCTACACCTTC.

The gene calls are TRBV29-1 and TRBJ2-1; D gene unclear. The V gene's germline CDR1 is SQVTM and CDR2 ANQGSEA. The CDR3 consists of 12 residues. V dropped 4 bases and J dropped 8 bases, with 12 bases sitting between them. CDR3 in DNA: TGCAGCGTTGCGCCAACTTTCTATGAGCAGTTCTTC. Protein: CSVAPTFYEQFF.

The rearrangement joins TRBV5-6 to TRBJ2-1, with D uncertain. This CDR3 is 13 amino acids long. Germline V gives CDR1 SGHDT, CDR2 YYEEEE. V shed 4 bases and J shed 7 bases, with 12 bases lying between them. The chain's CDR3 is CASSPQVTNEQFF. For the CDR3, the DNA is TGTGCCAGCAGCCCTCAAGTTACGAATGAGCAGTTCTTC.

The V gene is TRBV15, the J gene TRBJ2-2; D not certain. The ends were cut back, 0 bases at V and 8 bases at J, with 4 bases in the middle. Germline CDR1 is LNHNV and CDR2 is YYDKDF (reference sequence). The CDR3 totals 12 residues. CDR3 sequence (DNA): TGTGCCACCAGCAGAGATGGAGGGGAGCTGTTTTTT. This gives the protein CATSRDGGELFF.

The chain combines TRBV5-1 with TRBJ2-3, with 8 bases lining up with TRBD1. The CDR3 is 14 amino acids. The germline V gene has CDR1 SGHRS and CDR2 YFSETQ. The J segment lost 4 bases and the V segment lost 3 bases, leaving 4 bases of the junction unmatched. CDR3 sequence: CASSSQGAADTQYF. The CDR3 DNA reads as TGCGCCAGCAGCTCTCAGGGGGCCGCAGATACGCAGTATTTT.

The J gene is TRBJ2-1, the V gene TRBV5-1, with TRBD2 matching over 11 bases. The J segment lost 2 bases and the V segment lost 2 bases, leaving 3 bases of the junction unmatched. The CDR3 has 16 residues. CDR1 and CDR2 from the germline V gene are SGHRS and YFSETQ. The CDR3 reads CASSLPLAGAYNEQFF. CDR3 nucleotides: TGCGCCAGCAGCTTACCACTAGCGGGAGCCTACAATGAGCAGTTCTTC.

This clone has just a few counts. The chain carries TRBV2 and TRBJ1-2; weak D call: TRBD1 (5 bases). V was cut by 6 bases and J by 8 bases, with 10 bases left in between. This CDR3 spans 11 amino acids. The V gene's germline CDR1 is SNHLY and CDR2 FYNNEI. Here the CDR3 DNA reads TGTGCCAGCAGGGGGACGTTAGGCTACACCTTC. As protein: CASRGTLGYTF.